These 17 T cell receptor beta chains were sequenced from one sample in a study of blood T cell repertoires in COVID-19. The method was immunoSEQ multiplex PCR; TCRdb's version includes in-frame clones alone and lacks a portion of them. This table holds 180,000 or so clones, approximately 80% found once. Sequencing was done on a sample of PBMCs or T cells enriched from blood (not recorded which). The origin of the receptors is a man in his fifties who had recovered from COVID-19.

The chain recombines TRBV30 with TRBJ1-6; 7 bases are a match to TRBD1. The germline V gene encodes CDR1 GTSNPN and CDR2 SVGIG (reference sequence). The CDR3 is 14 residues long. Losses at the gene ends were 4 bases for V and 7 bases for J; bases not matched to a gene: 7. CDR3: CAWKGAGGNSPLHF. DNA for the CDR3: TGTGCCTGGAAAGGGGCAGGGGGGAATTCACCCCTCCACTTT.

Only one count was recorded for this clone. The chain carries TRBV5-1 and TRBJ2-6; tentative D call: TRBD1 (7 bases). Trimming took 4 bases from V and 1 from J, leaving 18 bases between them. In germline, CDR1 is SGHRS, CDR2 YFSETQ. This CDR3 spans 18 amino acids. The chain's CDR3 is CASSPLAGQQSGANVLTF. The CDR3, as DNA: TGCGCCAGCAGCCCGCTGGCGGGACAGCAATCTGGGGCCAACGTCCTGACTTTC.

The CDR3 protein is CASSRQARQGGGETQYF. The CDR3, as DNA: TGTGCCAGCAGCCGCCAAGCCCGGCAGGGAGGGGGAGAGACCCAGTACTTC. The rearrangement joins TRBV14 to TRBJ2-5, with a weak D call TRBD2 (7 bases). The germline V and J ends were trimmed by 4 bases and 4 bases, with 22 bases remaining between them. The CDR3 totals 17 residues. Germline V gene lookup returns CDR1 SGHDN and CDR2 FVKESK.

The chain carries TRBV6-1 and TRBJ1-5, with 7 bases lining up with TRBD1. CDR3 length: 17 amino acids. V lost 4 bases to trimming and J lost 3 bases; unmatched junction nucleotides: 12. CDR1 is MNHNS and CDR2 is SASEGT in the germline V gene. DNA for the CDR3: TGTGCCAGCAGTGCCTCCTTTACAGGGGCTACCAATCAGCCCCAGCATTTT. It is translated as CASSASFTGATNQPQHF.

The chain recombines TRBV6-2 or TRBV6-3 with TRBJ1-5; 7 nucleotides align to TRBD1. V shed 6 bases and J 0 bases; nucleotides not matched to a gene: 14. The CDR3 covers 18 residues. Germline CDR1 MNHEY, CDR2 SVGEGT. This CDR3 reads CASSPYNRGVYSNQPQHF. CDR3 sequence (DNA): TGTGCCAGCAGCCCCTATAACAGGGGCGTTTATAGCAATCAGCCCCAGCATTTT.

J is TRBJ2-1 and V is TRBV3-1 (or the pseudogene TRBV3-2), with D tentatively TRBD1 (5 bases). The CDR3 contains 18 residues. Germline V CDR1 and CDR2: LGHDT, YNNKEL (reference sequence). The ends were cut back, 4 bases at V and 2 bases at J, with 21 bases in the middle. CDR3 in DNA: TGTGCCAGCAGCCGCAAGATTTTTTTGACAGAGACCTACAATGAGCAGTTCTTC. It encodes CASSRKIFLTETYNEQFF.

CDR3 DNA sequence: TGTGCCAGCAGCCAGACAGGGGGCCGTGGCTACACCTTC. Translated: CASSQTGGRGYTF. The J gene is TRBJ1-2, the V gene TRBV3-1 (or the pseudogene TRBV3-2); 10 bases line up with TRBD1. Germline V CDR1 and CDR2: LGHDT, YNNKEL (reference sequence). V trimming: 3 bases; J trimming: 7 bases; junction bases outside the gene matches: 2. This CDR3 contains 13 residues.

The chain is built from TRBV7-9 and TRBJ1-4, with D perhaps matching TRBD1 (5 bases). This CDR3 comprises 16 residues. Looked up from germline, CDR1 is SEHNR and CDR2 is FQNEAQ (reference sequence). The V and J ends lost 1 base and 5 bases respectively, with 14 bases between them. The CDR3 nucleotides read TGTGCCAGCAGCTTAGGGTCAAGGGGCGGCAATGAAAAACTGTTTTTT. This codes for CASSLGSRGGNEKLFF.

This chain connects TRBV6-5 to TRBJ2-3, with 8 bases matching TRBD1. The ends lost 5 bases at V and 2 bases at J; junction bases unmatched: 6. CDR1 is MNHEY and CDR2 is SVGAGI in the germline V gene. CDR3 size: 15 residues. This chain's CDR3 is CASSHPRGPTDTQYF. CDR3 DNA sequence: TGTGCCAGCAGTCACCCCAGGGGGCCCACAGATACGCAGTATTTT.

The CDR3 DNA sequence: TGTGCCAGCACCTCCCTAGCGGGAGTTGTCGGGGAGCTGTTTTTT. As protein: CASTSLAGVVGELFF. This rearrangement joins TRBV27 to TRBJ2-2, with 10 bases identical to TRBD2. Germline V CDR1 and CDR2: MNHEY, SMNVEV (reference sequence). V was clipped by 7 bases and J by 7 bases; unmatched bases: 9. This CDR3 comprises 15 residues.

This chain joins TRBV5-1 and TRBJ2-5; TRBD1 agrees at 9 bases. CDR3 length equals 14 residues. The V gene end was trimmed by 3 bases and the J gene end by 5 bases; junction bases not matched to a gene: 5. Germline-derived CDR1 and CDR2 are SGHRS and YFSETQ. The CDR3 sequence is CASSSGQGGETQYF. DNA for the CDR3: TGCGCCAGCAGCTCGGGACAGGGAGGGGAGACCCAGTACTTC.

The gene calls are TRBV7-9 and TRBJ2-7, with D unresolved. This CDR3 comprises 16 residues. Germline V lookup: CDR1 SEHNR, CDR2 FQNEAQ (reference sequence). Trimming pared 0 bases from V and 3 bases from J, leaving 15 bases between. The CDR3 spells CASSLALNPRFYEQYF. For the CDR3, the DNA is TGTGCCAGCAGCTTAGCACTAAACCCCCGTTTCTACGAGCAGTACTTC.

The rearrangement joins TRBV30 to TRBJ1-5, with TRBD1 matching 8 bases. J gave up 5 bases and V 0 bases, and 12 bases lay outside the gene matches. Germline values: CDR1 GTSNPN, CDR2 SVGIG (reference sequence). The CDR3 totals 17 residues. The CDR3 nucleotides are TGTGCCTGGAGTGTCGGGACAGGTAATCCCGCGGATCAGCCCCAGCATTTT. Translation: CAWSVGTGNPADQPQHF.

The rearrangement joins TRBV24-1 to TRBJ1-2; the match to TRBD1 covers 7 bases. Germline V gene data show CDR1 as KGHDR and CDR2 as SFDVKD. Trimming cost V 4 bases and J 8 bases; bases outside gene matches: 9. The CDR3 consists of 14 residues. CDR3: CATSEQDRAKGYTF. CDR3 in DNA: TGTGCCACCAGTGAACAAGACAGGGCTAAAGGCTACACCTTC.

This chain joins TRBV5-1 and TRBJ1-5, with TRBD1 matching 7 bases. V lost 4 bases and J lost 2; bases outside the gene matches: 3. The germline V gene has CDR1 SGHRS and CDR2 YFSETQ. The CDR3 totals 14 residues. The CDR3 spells CASSQGVGNQPQHF. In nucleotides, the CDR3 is TGCGCCAGCAGCCAGGGGGTAGGCAATCAGCCCCAGCATTTT.

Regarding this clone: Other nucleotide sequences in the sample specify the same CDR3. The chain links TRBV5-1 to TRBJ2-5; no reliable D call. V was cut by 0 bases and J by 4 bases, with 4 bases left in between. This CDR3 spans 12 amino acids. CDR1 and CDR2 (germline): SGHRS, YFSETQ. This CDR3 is CASSLAGETQYF. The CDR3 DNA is TGCGCCAGCAGCTTGGCAGGAGAGACCCAGTACTTC.

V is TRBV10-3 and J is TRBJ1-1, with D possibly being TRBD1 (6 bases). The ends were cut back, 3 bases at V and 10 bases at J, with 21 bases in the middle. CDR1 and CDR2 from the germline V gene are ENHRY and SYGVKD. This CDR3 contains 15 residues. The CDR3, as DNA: TGTGCCATCAGTGATCCCCAACGGCTGGGGGCCGGAGCTTTCTTT. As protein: CAISDPQRLGAGAFF.